Below, 15 T cell receptor beta chains from the same sample are listed, as sequenced in a study of immune evolution from preneoplasia to lung adenocarcinoma. Sequencing used immunoSEQ multiplex PCR; TCRdb keeps in-frame clones, though not all of them. The sample carries some 21,000 clones, about 80% recorded once. Sequencing input: FFPE invasive lung adenocarcinoma tissue. The receptors here all came from a person aged 55-75 years with lung adenocarcinoma.

V usage is TRBV14 and J usage is TRBJ2-2; 7 bases are shared with TRBD1. With V trimmed by 6 bases and J by 5 bases, 9 bases remained unmatched. This CDR3 comprises 15 residues. Germline values: CDR1 SGHDN, CDR2 FVKESK. In DNA, the CDR3 is TGTGCCAGCAGTCGACCTGACAGGGAGACCGGGGAGCTGTTTTTT. Amino acids: CASSRPDRETGELFF.

The V gene is TRBV7-8, the J gene TRBJ1-2, with 7 bases fitting TRBD1. The CDR3 runs to 14 residues. In germline, CDR1 is SGHVS, CDR2 FQNEAQ. J lost 4 bases, V lost 5 bases, and 7 bases had no gene match. CDR3 in amino acids: CASSPRDSFYGYTF. CDR3 DNA: TGTGCCAGCAGCCCCAGGGACAGCTTCTATGGCTACACCTTC.

The rearrangement uses TRBV11-3 and TRBJ2-7; tentative D call: TRBD1 (6 bases). The V and J ends lost 8 bases and 1 base respectively, with 9 bases between them. The germline V gene has CDR1 SGHNT and CDR2 YENEEA. This CDR3 is 12 amino acids long. CDR3 nucleotides: TGTGCCAGCGGGGACAATTCCTACGAGCAGTACTTC. Translation gives CASGDNSYEQYF. The full variable domain, in which reference TRBV11-3 and TRBJ2-7 provide the parts outside the CDR3, is EAGVVQSPRYKIIEKKQPVAFWCNPISGHNTLYWYLQNLGQGPELLIRYENEEAVDDSQLPKDRFSAERLKGVDSTLKIQPAELGDSAVYLCASGDNSYEQYFGPGTRLTVT.

This sequence joins TRBV7-8 and TRBJ2-3, with 9 bases that match TRBD2. V lost 3 bases and J lost 1; bases outside the gene matches: 5. There are 16 residues in the CDR3. CDR1 is SGHVS and CDR2 is FQNEAQ in the germline V gene. The CDR3 reads CASSFIAGDGTDTQYF. CDR3 DNA sequence: TGTGCCAGCAGCTTTATAGCGGGAGATGGCACAGATACGCAGTATTTT.

The chain couples TRBV6-1 to TRBJ1-2, with TRBD1 matching 11 bases. J gave up 2 bases and V 6 bases, and 5 bases lay outside the gene matches. The CDR3 is 15 residues long. Germline assignment: CDR1 MNHNS and CDR2 SASEGT. For the CDR3, the DNA is TGTGCCAGCAGCCTAAGGACAGGGGGCAACTATGGCTACACCTTC. It codes for CASSLRTGGNYGYTF.

CDR3 sequence (DNA): TGTGCCAGCACTTTCTATGAGAGTTATCAGCCCCAGCATTTT. Translation gives CASTFYESYQPQHF. This sequence joins TRBV28 and TRBJ1-5; no clear D gene. With 7 bases removed from V and 5 bases from J, the gap between germline ends came to 15 bases. This CDR3 has 14 amino acids. Germline CDR1 MDHEN, CDR2 SYDVKM.

The chain carries TRBV6-6 and TRBJ1-2, with D perhaps TRBD1 (6 bases). The ends were cut back, 6 bases at V and 8 bases at J, with 13 bases in the middle. The CDR3 runs 12 residues. The germline V gene has CDR1 MNHNY and CDR2 SVGAGI (reference sequence). The CDR3 DNA sequence: TGTGCCAGCAGCTCTACAGGGCGCGGCTACACCTTC. This encodes CASSSTGRGYTF.

The J gene is TRBJ1-5, the V gene TRBV19; maybe TRBD1 (5 bases). This CDR3 contains 14 residues. Trimming pared 9 bases from V and 3 bases from J, leaving 15 bases between. Germline V lookup: CDR1 LNHDA, CDR2 SQIVND (reference sequence). CDR3 sequence (DNA): TGTGCCAGCAACGCGGGGCAGTTCAATCAGCCCCAGCATTTT. Translating it yields CASNAGQFNQPQHF.

This clone showed up just once. The rearrangement joins TRBV5-1 to TRBJ2-7; 7 bases agree with TRBD2. The CDR3 sequence is 15 residues long. Germline CDR1 and CDR2: SGHRS and YFSETQ. Trimming took 0 bases from V and 4 from J; bases not matched to a gene: 7. CDR3 bases: TGCGCCAGCAGCTTGGGGGGCGGGGGAAATTACGAGCAGTACTTC. This encodes CASSLGGGGNYEQYF.

This rearrangement joins TRBV4-1 to TRBJ2-1; D may be TRBD2 (5 bases). V was cut by 1 base and J by 4 bases, with 8 bases left in between. CDR1 and CDR2 from the germline V gene are MGHRA and YSYEKL. CDR3 length: 14 amino acids. CDR3 coding DNA: TGCGCCAGCAGCCAAGCCACGGGGTACAATGAGCAGTTCTTC. As protein: CASSQATGYNEQFF.

This chain connects TRBV11-2 to TRBJ1-4, with D uncertain. This CDR3 is 14 amino acids long. V was shortened by 4 bases and J by 7 bases, with 13 bases between the two germline ends. Germline assignment: CDR1 SGHAT and CDR2 FQNNGV. CDR3 coding DNA: TGTGCCAGCAGCTCCCAGCGGGGTAGTGAAAAACTGTTTTTT. This sequence encodes CASSSQRGSEKLFF.

The chain recombines TRBV4-2 with TRBJ1-4, with 8 bases that match TRBD1. The germline gives CDR1 LGHNA, CDR2 YNFKEQ. V lost 1 base, J lost 6 bases, and 4 bases stayed unmatched. This CDR3 has 15 residues. The CDR3 region has the DNA TGTGCCAGCAGCCAAGGGACAGGGTGGGATGAAAAACTGTTTTTT. Translating it yields CASSQGTGWDEKLFF.

The J gene is TRBJ2-7, the V gene TRBV18, with D possibly matching TRBD1 (7 bases). Trimming cost V 0 bases and J 7 bases, with 19 bases left between them. In germline, CDR1 is KGHSH, CDR2 LQKENI. The CDR3 loop spans 16 amino acids. In DNA, the CDR3 is TGTGCCAGCTCACCACCTTTGGCAGGGGGGAAGGGAGAGCAGTACTTC. Its translation: CASSPPLAGGKGEQYF.

V is TRBV5-4 and J is TRBJ2-7, with D maybe TRBD1 (6 bases). The CDR3 consists of 14 residues. Germline values: CDR1 SGHNT, CDR2 YYREEE (reference sequence). Deletions cut 4 bases from V and 3 bases from J, with 14 bases between. CDR3 residues: CASSPTQGYYEQYF. As DNA, the CDR3 is TGTGCCAGCAGCCCAACCCAGGGGTACTACGAGCAGTACTTC.

The chain carries TRBV18 and TRBJ2-5, with 7 bases lining up with TRBD1. V lost 3 bases to trimming and J lost 3 bases; unmatched junction nucleotides: 4. The CDR3 is 14 amino acids. CDR1 and CDR2 from the germline V gene are KGHSH and LQKENI. The CDR3 DNA reads TGTGCCAGCTCACCGACCGGGACAGAAGAGACCCAGTACTTC. Protein sequence: CASSPTGTEETQYF. Drawing the rest from reference TRBV18 and TRBJ2-5, the complete variable domain is NAGVMQNPRHLVRRRGQEARLRCSPMKGHSHVYWYRQLPEEGLKFMVYLQKENIIDESGMPKERFSAEFPKEGPSILRIQQVVRGDSAAYFCASSPTGTEETQYFGPGTRLLVL.